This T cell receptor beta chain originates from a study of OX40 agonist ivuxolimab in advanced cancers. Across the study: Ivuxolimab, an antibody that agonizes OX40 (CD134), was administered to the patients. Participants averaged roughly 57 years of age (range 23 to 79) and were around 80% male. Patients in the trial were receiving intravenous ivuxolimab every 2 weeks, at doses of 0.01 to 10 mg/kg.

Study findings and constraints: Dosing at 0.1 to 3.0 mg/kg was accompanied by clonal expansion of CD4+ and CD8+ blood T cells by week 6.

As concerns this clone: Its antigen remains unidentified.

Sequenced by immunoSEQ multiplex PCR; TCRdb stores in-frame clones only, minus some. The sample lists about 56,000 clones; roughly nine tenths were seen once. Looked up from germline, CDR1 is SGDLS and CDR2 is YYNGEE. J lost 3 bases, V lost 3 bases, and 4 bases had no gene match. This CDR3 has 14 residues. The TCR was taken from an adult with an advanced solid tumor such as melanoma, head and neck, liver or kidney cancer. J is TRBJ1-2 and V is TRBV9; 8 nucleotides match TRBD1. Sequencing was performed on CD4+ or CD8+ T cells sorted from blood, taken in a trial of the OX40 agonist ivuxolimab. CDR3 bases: TGTGCCAGCAGCGCTGGACAGGGTTACTATGGCTACACCTTC. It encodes CASSAGQGYYGYTF.